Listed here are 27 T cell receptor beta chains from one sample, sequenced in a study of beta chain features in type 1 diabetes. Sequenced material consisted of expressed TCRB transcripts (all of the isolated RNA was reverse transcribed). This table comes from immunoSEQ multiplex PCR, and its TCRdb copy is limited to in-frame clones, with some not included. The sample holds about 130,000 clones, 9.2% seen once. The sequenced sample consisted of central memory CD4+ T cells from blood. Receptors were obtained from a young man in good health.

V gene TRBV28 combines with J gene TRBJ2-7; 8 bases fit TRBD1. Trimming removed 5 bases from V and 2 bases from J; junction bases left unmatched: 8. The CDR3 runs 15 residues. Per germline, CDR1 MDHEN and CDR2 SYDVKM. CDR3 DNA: TGTGCCAGCAGTCCGGGACAGGCGTACACCTACGAGCAGTACTTC. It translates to CASSPGQAYTYEQYF.

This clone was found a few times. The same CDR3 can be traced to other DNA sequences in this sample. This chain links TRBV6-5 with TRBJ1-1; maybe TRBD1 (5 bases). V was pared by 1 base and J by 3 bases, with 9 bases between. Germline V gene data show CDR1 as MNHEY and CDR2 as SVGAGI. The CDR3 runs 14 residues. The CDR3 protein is CASSYLRGDTEAFF. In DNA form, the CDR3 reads TGTGCCAGCAGTTACTTACGGGGGGACACTGAAGCTTTCTTT.

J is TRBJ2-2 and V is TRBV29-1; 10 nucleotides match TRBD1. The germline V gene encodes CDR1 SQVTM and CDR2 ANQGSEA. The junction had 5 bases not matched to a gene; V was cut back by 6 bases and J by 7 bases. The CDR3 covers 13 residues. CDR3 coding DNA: TGCAGCGTGGGACAGGGGAGTATCGGGGAGCTGTTTTTT. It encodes CSVGQGSIGELFF.

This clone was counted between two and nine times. The CDR3 protein is CASSLDREFYEQYF. The CDR3 nucleotides read TGTGCCAGCAGCTTGGATCGGGAGTTCTACGAGCAGTACTTC. This chain links TRBV5-4 with TRBJ2-7; the D gene is possibly TRBD2 (6 bases). CDR1 is SGHNT and CDR2 is YYREEE in the germline V gene (reference sequence). The V end was cut by 0 bases, the J end by 3 bases, with 10 bases between. The CDR3 spans 14 residues. Together with reference TRBV5-4 and TRBJ2-7, the CDR3 gives the full variable domain: ETGVTQSPTHLIKTRGQQVTLRCSSQSGHNTVSWYQQALGQGPQFIFQYYREEENGRGNFPPRFSGLQFPNYSSELNVNALELDDSALYLCASSLDREFYEQYFGPGTRLTVT.

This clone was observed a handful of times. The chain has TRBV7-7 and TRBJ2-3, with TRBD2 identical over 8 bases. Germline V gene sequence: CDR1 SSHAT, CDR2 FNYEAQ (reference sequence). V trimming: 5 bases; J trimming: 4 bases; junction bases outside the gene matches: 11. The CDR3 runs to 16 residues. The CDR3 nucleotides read TGTGCCAGCAGCCCTTCGGGGGGGTTCGGCGCAGATACGCAGTATTTT. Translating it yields CASSPSGGFGADTQYF.

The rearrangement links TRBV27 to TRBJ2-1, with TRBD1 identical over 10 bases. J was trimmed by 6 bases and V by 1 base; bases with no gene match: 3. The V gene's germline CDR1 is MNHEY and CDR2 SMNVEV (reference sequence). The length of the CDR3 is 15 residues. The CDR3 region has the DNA TGTGCCAGCAGTTTATGGGGACAGGGGAGCAATGAGCAGTTCTTC. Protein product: CASSLWGQGSNEQFF.

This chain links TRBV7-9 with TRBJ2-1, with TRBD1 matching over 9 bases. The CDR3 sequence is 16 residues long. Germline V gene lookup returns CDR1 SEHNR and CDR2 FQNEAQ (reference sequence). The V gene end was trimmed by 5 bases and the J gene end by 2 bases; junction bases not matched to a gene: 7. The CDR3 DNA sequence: TGTGCCAGCAGCCAAGGCCGGGACAGGGCCTACAATGAGCAGTTCTTC. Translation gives CASSQGRDRAYNEQFF.

The CDR3, as DNA: TGTGCCAGCAGCCCGGGACTAGCGGGGCAGTACTTC. Translated: CASSPGLAGQYF. This chain connects TRBV11-2 to TRBJ2-5; 13 nucleotides agree with TRBD2. This CDR3 comprises 12 residues. Germline V gene sequence: CDR1 SGHAT, CDR2 FQNNGV. J gave up 11 bases and V 5 bases, and 2 bases lay outside the gene matches.

In DNA form, the CDR3 reads TGTGCCTGGGTCCCAGGGGTGACTGAAGCTTTCTTT. It codes for CAWVPGVTEAFF. The gene calls are TRBV30 and TRBJ1-1; TRBD1 might be the D (6 bases). The germline V gene has CDR1 GTSNPN and CDR2 SVGIG (reference sequence). V was pared by 5 bases and J by 5 bases, with 12 bases between. The CDR3 runs to 12 residues.

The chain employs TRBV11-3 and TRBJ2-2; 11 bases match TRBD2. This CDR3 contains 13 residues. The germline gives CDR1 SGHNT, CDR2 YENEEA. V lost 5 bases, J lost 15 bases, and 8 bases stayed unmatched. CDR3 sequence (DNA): TGTGCCAGCAGCCCCGGGACTAGCGGCAAGTTGTTTTTT. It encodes CASSPGTSGKLFF. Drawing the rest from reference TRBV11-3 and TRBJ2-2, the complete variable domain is EAGVVQSPRYKIIEKKQPVAFWCNPISGHNTLYWYLQNLGQGPELLIRYENEEAVDDSQLPKDRFSAERLKGVDSTLKIQPAELGDSAVYLCASSPGTSGKLFFGEGSRLTVL.

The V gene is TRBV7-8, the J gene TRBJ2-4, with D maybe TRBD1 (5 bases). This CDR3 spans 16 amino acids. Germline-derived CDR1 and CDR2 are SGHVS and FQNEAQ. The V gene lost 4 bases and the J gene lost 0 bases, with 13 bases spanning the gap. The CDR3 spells CASSSAQRGAKNIQYF. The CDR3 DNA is TGTGCCAGCAGCTCGGCGCAAAGGGGAGCCAAAAACATTCAGTACTTC.

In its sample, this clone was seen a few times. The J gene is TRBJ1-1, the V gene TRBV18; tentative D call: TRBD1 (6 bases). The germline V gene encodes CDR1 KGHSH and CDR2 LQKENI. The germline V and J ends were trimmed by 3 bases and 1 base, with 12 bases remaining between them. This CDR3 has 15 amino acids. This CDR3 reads CASSPDLGGNTEAFF. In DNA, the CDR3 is TGTGCCAGCTCACCGGACTTAGGGGGGAACACTGAAGCTTTCTTT.

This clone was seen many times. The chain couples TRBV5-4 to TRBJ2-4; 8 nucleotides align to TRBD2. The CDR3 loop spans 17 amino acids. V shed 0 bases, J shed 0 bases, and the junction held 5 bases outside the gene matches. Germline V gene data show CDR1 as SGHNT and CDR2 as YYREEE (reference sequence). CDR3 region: CASSLGVSGEAKNIQYF. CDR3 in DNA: TGTGCCAGCAGCTTGGGGGTTAGCGGGGAAGCCAAAAACATTCAGTACTTC. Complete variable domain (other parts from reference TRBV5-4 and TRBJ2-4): ETGVTQSPTHLIKTRGQQVTLRCSSQSGHNTVSWYQQALGQGPQFIFQYYREEENGRGNFPPRFSGLQFPNYSSELNVNALELDDSALYLCASSLGVSGEAKNIQYFGAGTRLSVL.

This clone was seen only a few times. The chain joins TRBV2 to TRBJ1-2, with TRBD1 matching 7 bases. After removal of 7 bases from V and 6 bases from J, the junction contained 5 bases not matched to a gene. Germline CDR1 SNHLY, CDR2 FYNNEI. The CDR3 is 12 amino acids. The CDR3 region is CASTGTDHGYTF. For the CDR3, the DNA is TGTGCCAGCACCGGGACAGACCATGGCTACACCTTC.

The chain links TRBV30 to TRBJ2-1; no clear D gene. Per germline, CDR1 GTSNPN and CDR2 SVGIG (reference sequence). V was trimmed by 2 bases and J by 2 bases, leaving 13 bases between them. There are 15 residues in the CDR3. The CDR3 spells CAWSTGRQAYNEQFF. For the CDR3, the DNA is TGTGCCTGGAGTACCGGCAGGCAAGCCTACAATGAGCAGTTCTTC.

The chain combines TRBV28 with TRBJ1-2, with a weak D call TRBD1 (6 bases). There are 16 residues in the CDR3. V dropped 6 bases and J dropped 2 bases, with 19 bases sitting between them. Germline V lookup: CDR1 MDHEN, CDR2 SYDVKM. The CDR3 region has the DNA TGTGCCAGCAGCAATCCCGGGACAACCAGAAACTATGGCTACACCTTC. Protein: CASSNPGTTRNYGYTF.

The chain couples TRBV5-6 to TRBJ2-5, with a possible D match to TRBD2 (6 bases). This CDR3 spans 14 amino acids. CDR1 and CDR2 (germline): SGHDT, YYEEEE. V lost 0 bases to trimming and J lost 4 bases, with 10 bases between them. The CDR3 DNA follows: TGTGCCAGCAGCTTGGGCACTAGCACAGAGACCCAGTACTTC. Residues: CASSLGTSTETQYF.

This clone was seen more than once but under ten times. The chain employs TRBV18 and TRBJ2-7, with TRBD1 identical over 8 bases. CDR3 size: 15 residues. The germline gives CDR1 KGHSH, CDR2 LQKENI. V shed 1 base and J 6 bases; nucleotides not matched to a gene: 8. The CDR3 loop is CASSPQDRALSEQYF. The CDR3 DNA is TGTGCCAGCTCACCACAGGACAGGGCATTGAGCGAGCAGTACTTC. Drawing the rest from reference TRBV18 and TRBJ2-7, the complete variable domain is NAGVMQNPRHLVRRRGQEARLRCSPMKGHSHVYWYRQLPEEGLKFMVYLQKENIIDESGMPKERFSAEFPKEGPSILRIQQVVRGDSAAYFCASSPQDRALSEQYFGPGTRLTVT.

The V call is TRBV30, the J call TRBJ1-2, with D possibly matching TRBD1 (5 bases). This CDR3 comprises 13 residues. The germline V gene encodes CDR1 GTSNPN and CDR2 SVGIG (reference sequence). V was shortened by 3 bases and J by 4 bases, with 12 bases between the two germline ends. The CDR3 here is CAWRTGSSYGYTF. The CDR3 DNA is TGTGCCTGGAGAACAGGTTCAAGCTATGGCTACACCTTC.

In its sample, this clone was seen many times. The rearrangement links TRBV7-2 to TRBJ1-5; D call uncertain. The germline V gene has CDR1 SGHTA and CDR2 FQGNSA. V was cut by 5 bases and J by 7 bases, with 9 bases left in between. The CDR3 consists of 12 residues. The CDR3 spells CASSEGRQPQHF. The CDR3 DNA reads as TGTGCCAGCAGCGAAGGGAGACAGCCCCAGCATTTT.

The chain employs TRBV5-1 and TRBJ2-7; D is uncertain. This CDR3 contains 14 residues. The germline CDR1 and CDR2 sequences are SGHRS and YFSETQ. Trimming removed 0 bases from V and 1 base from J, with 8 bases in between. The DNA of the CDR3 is TGCGCCAGCAGCTTGGATGGAGATTCCTACGAGCAGTACTTC. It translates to CASSLDGDSYEQYF.

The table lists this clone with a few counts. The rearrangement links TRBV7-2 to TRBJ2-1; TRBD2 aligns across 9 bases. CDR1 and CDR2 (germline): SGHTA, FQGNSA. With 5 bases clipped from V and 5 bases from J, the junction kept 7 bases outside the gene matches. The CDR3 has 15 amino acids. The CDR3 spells CASSLSGGTDNEQFF. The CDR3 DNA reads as TGTGCCAGCAGCCTCAGCGGGGGGACCGACAATGAGCAGTTCTTC. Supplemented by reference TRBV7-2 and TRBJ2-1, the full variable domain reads GAGVSQSPSNKVTEKGKDVELRCDPISGHTALYWYRQSLGQGLEFLIYFQGNSAPDKSGLPSDRFSAERTGGSVSTLTIQRTQQEDSAVYLCASSLSGGTDNEQFFGPGTRLTVL.

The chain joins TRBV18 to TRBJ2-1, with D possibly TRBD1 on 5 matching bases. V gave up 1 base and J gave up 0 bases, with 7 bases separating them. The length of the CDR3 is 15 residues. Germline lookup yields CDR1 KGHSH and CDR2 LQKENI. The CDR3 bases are TGTGCCAGCTCACCACTTAGGGGCTCCTACAATGAGCAGTTCTTC. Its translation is CASSPLRGSYNEQFF.

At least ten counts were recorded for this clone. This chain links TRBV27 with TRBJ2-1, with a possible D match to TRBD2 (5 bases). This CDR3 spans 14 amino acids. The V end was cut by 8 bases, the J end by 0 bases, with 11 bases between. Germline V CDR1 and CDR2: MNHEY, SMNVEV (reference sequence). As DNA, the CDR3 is TGTGCCAGCCAGGAGCGGCTCTCCTACAATGAGCAGTTCTTC. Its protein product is CASQERLSYNEQFF.

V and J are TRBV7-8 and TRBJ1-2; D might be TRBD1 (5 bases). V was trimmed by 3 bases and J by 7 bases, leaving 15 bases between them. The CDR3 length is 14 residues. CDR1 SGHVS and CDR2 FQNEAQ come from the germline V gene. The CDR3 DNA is TGTGCCAGCAGCTTCCGCTTAGGGGAGGGTGGCTACACCTTC. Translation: CASSFRLGEGGYTF.

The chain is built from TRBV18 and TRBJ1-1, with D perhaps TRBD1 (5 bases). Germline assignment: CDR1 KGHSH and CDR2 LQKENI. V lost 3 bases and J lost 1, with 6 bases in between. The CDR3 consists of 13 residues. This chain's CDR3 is CASSPGGNTEAFF. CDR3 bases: TGTGCCAGCTCACCGGGGGGGAACACTGAAGCTTTCTTT.

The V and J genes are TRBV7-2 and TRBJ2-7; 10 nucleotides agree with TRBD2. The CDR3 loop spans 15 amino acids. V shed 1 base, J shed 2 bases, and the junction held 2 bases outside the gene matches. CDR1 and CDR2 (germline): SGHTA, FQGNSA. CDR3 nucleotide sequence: TGTGCCAGCAGCTTAGTAGCGGGGGGACCCTACGAGCAGTACTTC. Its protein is CASSLVAGGPYEQYF.